The present TCR beta chain was sequenced within a study of OX40 agonist ivuxolimab in advanced cancers. This clone was counted between two and nine times. Assay: immunoSEQ multiplex PCR; the TCRdb copy retains only in-frame clones and omits some. In the table there are around 30,000 clones, 70% to 85% of which are singletons. The CDR3 sequence is 17 residues long. With V trimmed by 10 bases and J by 3 bases, 17 bases remained unmatched. CDR1 is WSHSY and CDR2 is SAAADI in the germline V gene. Sequenced here: CD4+ or CD8+ T cells sorted from blood, sampled in a trial of the OX40 agonist ivuxolimab. The receptor's source is an adult with an advanced solid tumor such as melanoma, head and neck, liver or kidney cancer. This chain connects TRBV10-2 to TRBJ2-2, with TRBD2 matching over 7 bases. CDR3 DNA: TGCGCCACCGAGGCAGGGTTCCTAGCGGAGCACACCGGGGAGCTGTTTTTT. Amino acid sequence: CATEAGFLAEHTGELFF.